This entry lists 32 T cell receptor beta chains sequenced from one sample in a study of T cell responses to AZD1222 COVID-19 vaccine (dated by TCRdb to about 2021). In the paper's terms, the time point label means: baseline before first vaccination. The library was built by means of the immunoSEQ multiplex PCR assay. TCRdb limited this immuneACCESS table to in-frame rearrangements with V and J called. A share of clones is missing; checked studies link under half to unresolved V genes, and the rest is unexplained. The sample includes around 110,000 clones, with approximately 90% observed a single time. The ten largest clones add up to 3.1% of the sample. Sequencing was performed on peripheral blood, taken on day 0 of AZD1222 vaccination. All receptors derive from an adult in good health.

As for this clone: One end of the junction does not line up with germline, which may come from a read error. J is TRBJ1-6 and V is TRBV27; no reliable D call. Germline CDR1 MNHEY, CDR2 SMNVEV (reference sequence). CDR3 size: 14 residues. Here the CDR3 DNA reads TGTGCCAGCAGTCTATCTGGGGATAATTCACCCCTCCACTTT. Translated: CASSLSGDNSPLHF.

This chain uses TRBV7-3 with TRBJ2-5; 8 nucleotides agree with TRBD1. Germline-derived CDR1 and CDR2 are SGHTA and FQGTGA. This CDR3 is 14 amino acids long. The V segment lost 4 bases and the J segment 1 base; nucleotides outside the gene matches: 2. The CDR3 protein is CASSSTGGQETQYF. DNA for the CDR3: TGTGCCAGCAGCTCAACAGGGGGCCAAGAGACCCAGTACTTC.

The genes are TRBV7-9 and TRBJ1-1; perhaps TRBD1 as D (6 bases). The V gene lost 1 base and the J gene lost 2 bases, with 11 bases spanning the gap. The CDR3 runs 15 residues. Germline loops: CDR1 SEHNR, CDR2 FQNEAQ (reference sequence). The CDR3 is CASSLVAGVNTEAFF. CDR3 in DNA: TGTGCCAGCAGCTTAGTGGCAGGGGTCAACACTGAAGCTTTCTTT.

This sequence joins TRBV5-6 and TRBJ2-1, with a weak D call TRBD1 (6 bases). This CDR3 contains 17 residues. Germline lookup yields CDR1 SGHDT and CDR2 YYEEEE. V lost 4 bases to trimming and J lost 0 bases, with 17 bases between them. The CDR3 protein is CASSPTPGHFSYNEQFF. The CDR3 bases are TGTGCCAGCAGCCCAACCCCGGGACACTTCTCCTACAATGAGCAGTTCTTC.

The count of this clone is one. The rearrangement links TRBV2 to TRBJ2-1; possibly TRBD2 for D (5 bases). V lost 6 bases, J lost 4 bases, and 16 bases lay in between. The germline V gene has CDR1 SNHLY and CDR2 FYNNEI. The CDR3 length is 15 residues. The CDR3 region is CASSLDGPGYNEQFF. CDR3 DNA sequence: TGTGCCAGCAGCCTGGACGGCCCGGGGTACAATGAGCAGTTCTTC. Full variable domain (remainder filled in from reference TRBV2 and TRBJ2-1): EPEVTQTPSHQVTQMGQEVILRCVPISNHLYFYWYRQILGQKVEFLVSFYNNEISEKSEIFDDQFSVERPDGSNFTLKIRSTKLEDSAMYFCASSLDGPGYNEQFFGPGTRLTVL.

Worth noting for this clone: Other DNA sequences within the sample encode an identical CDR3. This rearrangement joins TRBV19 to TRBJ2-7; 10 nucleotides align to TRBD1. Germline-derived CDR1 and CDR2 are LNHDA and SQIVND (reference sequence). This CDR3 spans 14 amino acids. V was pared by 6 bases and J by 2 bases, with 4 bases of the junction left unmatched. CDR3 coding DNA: TGTGCCAGTAGCCGACAGGGGGCCGCCTACGAGCAGTACTTC. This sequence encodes CASSRQGAAYEQYF.

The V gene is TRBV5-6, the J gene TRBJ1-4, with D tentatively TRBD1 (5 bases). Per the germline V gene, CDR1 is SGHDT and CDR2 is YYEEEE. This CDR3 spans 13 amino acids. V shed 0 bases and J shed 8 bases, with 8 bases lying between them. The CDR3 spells CASSLVGAEKLFF. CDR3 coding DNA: TGTGCCAGCAGCTTGGTAGGGGCGGAAAAACTGTTTTTT.

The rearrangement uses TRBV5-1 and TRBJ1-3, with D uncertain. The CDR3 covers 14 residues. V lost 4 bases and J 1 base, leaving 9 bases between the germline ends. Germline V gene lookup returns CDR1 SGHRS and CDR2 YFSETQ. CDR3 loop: CASSPRTSGNTIYF. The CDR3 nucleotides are TGCGCCAGCAGCCCACGGACTTCTGGAAACACCATATATTTT.

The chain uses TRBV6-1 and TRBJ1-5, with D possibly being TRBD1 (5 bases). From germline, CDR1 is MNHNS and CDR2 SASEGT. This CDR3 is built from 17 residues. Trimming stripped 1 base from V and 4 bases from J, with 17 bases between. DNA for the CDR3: TGTGCCAGCAGTGAAGGGGGGTGGAGGAAAAAAAATCAGCCCCAGCATTTT. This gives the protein CASSEGGWRKKNQPQHF.

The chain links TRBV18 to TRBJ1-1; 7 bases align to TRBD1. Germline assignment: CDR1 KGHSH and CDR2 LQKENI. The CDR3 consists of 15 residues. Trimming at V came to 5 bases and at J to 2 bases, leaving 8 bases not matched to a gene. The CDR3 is CASSAKQGPNTEAFF. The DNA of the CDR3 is TGTGCCAGCTCAGCGAAACAGGGGCCTAACACTGAAGCTTTCTTT.

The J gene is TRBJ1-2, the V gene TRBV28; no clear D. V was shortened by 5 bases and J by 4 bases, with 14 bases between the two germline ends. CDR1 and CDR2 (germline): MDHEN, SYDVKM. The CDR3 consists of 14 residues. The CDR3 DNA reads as TGTGCCAGCAGTCCTCCCAGCGTCAGCTATGGCTACACCTTC. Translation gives CASSPPSVSYGYTF.

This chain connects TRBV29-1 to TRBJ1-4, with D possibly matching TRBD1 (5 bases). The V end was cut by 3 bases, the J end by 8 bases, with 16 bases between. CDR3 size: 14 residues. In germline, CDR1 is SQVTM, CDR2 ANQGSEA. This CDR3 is CSVDVKGSGEKLFF. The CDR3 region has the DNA TGCAGCGTTGACGTGAAGGGGAGTGGGGAAAAACTGTTTTTT.

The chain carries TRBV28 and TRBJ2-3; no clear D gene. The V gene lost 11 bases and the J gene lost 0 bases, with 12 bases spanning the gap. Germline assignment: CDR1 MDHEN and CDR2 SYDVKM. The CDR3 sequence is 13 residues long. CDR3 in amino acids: CAGKESSTDTQYF. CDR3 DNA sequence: TGTGCCGGAAAGGAAAGTAGCACAGATACGCAGTATTTT. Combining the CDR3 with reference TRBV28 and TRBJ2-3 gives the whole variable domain DVKVTQSSRYLVKRTGEKVFLECVQDMDHENMFWYRQDPGLGLRLIYFSYDVKMKEKGDIPEGYSVSREKKERFSLILESASTNQTSMYLCAGKESSTDTQYFGPGTRLTVL.

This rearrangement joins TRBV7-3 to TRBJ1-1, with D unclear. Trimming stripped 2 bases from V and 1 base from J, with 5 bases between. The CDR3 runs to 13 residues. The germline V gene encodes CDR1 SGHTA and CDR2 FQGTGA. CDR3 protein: CASSLEPNTEAFF. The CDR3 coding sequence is TGTGCCAGCAGCTTAGAGCCGAACACTGAAGCTTTCTTT.

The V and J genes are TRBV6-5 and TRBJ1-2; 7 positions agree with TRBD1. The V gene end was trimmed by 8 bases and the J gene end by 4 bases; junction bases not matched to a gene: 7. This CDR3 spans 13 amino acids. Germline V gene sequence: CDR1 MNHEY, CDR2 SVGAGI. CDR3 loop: CASEARGVYGYTF. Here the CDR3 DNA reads TGTGCCAGCGAGGCCAGGGGGGTCTATGGCTACACCTTC.

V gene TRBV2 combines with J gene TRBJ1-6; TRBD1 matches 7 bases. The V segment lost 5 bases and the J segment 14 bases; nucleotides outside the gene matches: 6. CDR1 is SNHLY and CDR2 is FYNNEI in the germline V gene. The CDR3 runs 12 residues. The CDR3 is CASSWTGFTLHF. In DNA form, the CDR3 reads TGTGCCAGCAGTTGGACAGGTTTCACCCTCCACTTT.

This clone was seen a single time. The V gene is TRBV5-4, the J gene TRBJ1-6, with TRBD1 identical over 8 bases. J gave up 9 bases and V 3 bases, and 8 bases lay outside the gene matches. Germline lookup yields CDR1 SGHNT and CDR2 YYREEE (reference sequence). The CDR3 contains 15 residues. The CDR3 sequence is CASSWAGGFGSPLHF. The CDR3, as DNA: TGTGCCAGCAGCTGGGCAGGGGGCTTCGGTTCACCCCTCCACTTT.

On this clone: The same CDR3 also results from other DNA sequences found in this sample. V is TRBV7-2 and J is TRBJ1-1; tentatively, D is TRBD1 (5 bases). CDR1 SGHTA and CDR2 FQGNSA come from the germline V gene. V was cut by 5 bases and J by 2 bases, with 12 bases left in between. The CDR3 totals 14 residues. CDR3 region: CASSPGAANTEAFF. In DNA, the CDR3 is TGTGCCAGCAGCCCCGGGGCCGCTAACACTGAAGCTTTCTTT.

CDR3 DNA: TGTGCCAGCAGCTTAGCGGGACAGGGAGATTTCAGAGAGACCCAGTACTTC. Translation: CASSLAGQGDFRETQYF. J is TRBJ2-5 and V is TRBV7-2; 9 bases agree with TRBD1. CDR1 is SGHTA, CDR2 FQGNSA, per germline. This CDR3 comprises 17 residues. V gave up 0 bases and J gave up 4 bases; unmatched junction bases: 9.

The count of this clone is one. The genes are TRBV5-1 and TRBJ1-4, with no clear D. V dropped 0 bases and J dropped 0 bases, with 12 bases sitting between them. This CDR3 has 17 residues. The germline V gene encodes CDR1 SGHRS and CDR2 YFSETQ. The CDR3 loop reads CASSLGVRMATNEKLFF. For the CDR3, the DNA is TGCGCCAGCAGCTTGGGGGTCAGGATGGCAACTAATGAAAAACTGTTTTTT.

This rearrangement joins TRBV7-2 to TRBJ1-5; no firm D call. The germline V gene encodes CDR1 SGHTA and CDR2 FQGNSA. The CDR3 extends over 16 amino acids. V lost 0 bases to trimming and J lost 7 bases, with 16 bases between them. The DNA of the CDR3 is TGTGCCAGCAGCTTAGCGCATGCGGTTACGGGACAGCCCCAGCATTTT. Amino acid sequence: CASSLAHAVTGQPQHF.

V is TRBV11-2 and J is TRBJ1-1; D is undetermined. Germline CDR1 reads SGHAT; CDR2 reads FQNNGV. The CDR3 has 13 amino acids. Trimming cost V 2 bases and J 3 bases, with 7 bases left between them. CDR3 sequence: CASSLSGDTEAFF. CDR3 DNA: TGTGCCAGCAGCTTATCCGGGGACACTGAAGCTTTCTTT.

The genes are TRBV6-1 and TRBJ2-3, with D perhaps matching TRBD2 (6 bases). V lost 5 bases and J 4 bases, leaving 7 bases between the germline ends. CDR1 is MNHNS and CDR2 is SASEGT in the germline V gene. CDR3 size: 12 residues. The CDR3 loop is CASSWEADTQYF. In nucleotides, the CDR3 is TGTGCCAGCAGTTGGGAGGCAGATACGCAGTATTTT.

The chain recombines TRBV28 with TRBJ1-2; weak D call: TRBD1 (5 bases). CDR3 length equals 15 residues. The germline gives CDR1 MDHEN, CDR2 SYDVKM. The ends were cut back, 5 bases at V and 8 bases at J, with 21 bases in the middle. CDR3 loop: CASSPTQGLGKGYTF. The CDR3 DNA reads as TGTGCCAGCAGTCCCACCCAGGGCCTCGGAAAAGGCTACACCTTC.

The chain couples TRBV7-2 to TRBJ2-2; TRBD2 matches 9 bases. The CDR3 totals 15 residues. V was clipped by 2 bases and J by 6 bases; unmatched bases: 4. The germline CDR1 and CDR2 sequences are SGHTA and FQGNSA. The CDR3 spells CASSLFGTSPGELFF. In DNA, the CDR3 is TGTGCCAGCAGCTTATTTGGGACTAGCCCCGGGGAGCTGTTTTTT. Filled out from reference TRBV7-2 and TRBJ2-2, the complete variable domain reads GAGVSQSPSNKVTEKGKDVELRCDPISGHTALYWYRQSLGQGLEFLIYFQGNSAPDKSGLPSDRFSAERTGGSVSTLTIQRTQQEDSAVYLCASSLFGTSPGELFFGEGSRLTVL.

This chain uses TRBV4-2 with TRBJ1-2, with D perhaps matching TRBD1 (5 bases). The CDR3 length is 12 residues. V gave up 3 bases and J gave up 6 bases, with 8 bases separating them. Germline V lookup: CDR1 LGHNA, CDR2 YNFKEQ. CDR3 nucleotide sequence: TGTGCCAGCAGCCAGCAAGGGGATGGCTACACCTTC. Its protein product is CASSQQGDGYTF.

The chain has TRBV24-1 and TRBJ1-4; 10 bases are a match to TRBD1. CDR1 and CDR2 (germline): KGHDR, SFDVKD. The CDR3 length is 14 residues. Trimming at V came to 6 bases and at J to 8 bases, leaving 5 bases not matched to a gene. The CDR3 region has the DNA TGTGCCACCAGTCCCGGGACAGGGGAAGAAAAACTGTTTTTT. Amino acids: CATSPGTGEEKLFF.

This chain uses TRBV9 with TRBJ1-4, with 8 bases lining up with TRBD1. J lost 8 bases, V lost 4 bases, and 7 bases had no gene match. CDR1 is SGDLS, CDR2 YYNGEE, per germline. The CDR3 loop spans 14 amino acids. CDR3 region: CASSKTGDLEKLFF. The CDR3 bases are TGTGCCAGCAGCAAGACAGGGGACCTCGAAAAACTGTTTTTT.

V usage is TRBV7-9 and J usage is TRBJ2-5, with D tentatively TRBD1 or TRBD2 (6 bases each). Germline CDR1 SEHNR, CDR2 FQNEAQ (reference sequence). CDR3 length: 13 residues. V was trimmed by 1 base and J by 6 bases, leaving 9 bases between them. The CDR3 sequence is CASSLEGGQTQYF. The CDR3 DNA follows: TGTGCCAGCAGCTTAGAGGGGGGCCAGACCCAGTACTTC.

CDR3 sequence (DNA): TGTGCCACGCCACCCCTAATCGGCGGGGAGCTGTTTTTT. Its translation: CATPPLIGGELFF. V usage is TRBV6-6 and J usage is TRBJ2-2; no clear D gene. The CDR3 has 13 residues. V lost 10 bases, J lost 7 bases, and 16 bases lay in between. In germline, CDR1 is MNHNY, CDR2 SVGAGI (reference sequence).

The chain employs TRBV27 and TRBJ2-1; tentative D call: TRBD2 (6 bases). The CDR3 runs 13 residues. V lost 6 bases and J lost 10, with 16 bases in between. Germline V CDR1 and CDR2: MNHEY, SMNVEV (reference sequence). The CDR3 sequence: CASRPTGGLEQFF. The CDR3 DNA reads TGTGCCAGCAGACCTACCGGGGGACTGGAGCAGTTCTTC.

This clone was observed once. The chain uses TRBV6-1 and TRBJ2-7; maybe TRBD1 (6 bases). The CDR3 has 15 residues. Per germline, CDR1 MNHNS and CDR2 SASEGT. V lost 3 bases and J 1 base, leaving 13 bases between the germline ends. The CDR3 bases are TGTGCCAGCAGTGACAGGGGCCTACCTTCCTACGAGCAGTACTTC. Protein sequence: CASSDRGLPSYEQYF.